These T cell receptor beta chains were read from a single sample in a study of early T cells in non-severe SARS-CoV-2 infection. TCRdb reprocessed the 5' RACE reads via MiXCR and lists one record per CDR3 protein. The repertoire holds approximately 44,000 distinct CDR3 sequences, more than 10% seen once, with about 16% in the top ten. The material sequenced was whole blood. The receptors come from an adult who was a healthcare worker with PCR-confirmed SARS-CoV-2 infection or an uninfected control (not recorded which). Both conserved end residues are part of each CDR3. The D gene is left open where the match is weak. Clone sizes are given selectively: once, few, many, or a class where the clone is expanded.

D gene: -; J gene: TRBJ2-5; V gene: TRBV7-2; clone size: -; CDR3 DNA: TGTGCCAGCAGCTTAAGGTCCGCTGGGGGGACAGAGACCCAGTACTTC; CDR3 protein: CASSLRSAGGTETQYF
D gene: TRBD1; J gene: TRBJ2-1; V gene: TRBV5-1; clone size: many; CDR3 DNA: TGCGCCAGCAGCCTAACGGGACAGACAGTCAATGAGCAGTTCTTC; CDR3 protein: CASSLTGQTVNEQFF
D gene: -; J gene: TRBJ1-6; V gene: TRBV2; clone size: many; CDR3 DNA: TGTGCCAGCAGTGCAGGTCGGGATTCACCCCTCCACTTT; CDR3 protein: CASSAGRDSPLHF
D gene: -; J gene: TRBJ2-5; V gene: TRBV20-1; clone size: -; CDR3 DNA: TGCAGTGCTCCATCCGGGGGCGGAGAGACCCAGTACTTC; CDR3 protein: CSAPSGGGETQYF
D gene: -; J gene: TRBJ1-1; V gene: TRBV15; clone size: few; CDR3 DNA: TGTGCCACCAGCAGAGATGCACGGCGGGGGACTGAAGCTTTCTTT; CDR3 protein: CATSRDARRGTEAFF
D gene: TRBD2; J gene: TRBJ2-2; V gene: TRBV12-3/TRBV12-4; clone size: -; CDR3 DNA: TGTGCCAGCAACCCAACAGCGGGACTAGCGGGGACCGGGGAGCTGTTTTTT; CDR3 protein: CASNPTAGLAGTGELFF
D gene: -; J gene: TRBJ2-6; V gene: TRBV27; clone size: -; CDR3 DNA: TGTGCCAGCAGCCCAGACGGAAGCTCTGGGGCCAACGTCCTGACTTTC; CDR3 protein: CASSPDGSSGANVLTF
D gene: -; J gene: TRBJ1-2; V gene: TRBV9; clone size: -; CDR3 DNA: TGTGCCAGCAGCGCCCCCTCTCCAGGACCTAGCCATGGCTACACCTTC; CDR3 protein: CASSAPSPGPSHGYTF
D gene: -; J gene: TRBJ1-4; V gene: TRBV5-8; clone size: few; CDR3 DNA: TGTGCCAGCAGCCGGACGTGGTCGAATGAAAAACTGTTTTTT; CDR3 protein: CASSRTWSNEKLFF
D gene: TRBD2; J gene: TRBJ2-1; V gene: TRBV7-2; clone size: many; CDR3 DNA: TGTGCCAGCAGCTTAATTTGGGGGGGAAATGAGCAGTTCTTC; CDR3 protein: CASSLIWGGNEQFF